What follows describes a single T cell receptor (beta chain). Unmatched junction bases numbered 6, after V lost 4 bases and J lost 9 bases. The V gene's germline CDR1 is SGHDN and CDR2 FVKESK. The CDR3 has 15 amino acids. This entry belongs to a study of blood T cell repertoires in COVID-19. Background on the study: From the United States, Italy and Spain came samples of acute and convalescent COVID-19. T cells, B-cell-depleted T cells, or PBMCs supplied cDNA or gDNA.

This table comes from immunoSEQ multiplex PCR, and its TCRdb copy is limited to in-frame clones, with some not included. The sample gives some 150,000 clones, approximately 88% of which show up once; 2.2% is in the top ten. The receptor was derived from a man aged 65-85 years with acute or convalescent COVID-19. The chain couples TRBV14 to TRBJ2-1, with 13 bases that match TRBD2. Sequenced material: peripheral blood. CDR3 protein: CASSRGTSGNGEQFF. In DNA, the CDR3 is TGTGCCAGCAGCCGCGGGACTAGCGGGAACGGTGAGCAGTTCTTC.